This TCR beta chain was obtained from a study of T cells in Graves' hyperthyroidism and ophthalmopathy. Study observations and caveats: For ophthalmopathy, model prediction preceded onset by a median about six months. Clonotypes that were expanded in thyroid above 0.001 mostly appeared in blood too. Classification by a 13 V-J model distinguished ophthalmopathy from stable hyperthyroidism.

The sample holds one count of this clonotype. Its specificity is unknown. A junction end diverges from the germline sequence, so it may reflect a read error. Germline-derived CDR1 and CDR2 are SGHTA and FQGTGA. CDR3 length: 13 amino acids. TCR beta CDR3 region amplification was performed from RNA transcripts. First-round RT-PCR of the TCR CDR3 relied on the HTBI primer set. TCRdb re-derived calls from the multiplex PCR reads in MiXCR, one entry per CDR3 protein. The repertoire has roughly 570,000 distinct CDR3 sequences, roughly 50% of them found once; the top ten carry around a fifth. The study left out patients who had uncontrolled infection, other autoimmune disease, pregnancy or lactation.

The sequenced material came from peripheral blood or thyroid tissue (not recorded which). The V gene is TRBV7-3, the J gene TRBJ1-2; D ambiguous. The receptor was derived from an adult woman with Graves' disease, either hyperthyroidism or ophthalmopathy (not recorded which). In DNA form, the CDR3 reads TGTGCCAGGAGCTTAGGCCGGGAGGGTGGCTACACCTTC. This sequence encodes CARSLGREGGYTF.